This T cell receptor (beta chain) was sequenced for a study of radiotherapy plus CTLA-4 blockade in lung cancer. Turning to the study itself: Objective responses were documented in over 15% of patients, with disease control in about 28%. Study results and caveats: Strongest reported response predictors: early blood clone changes and post-radiation interferon-beta. Expansion of tumor-derived TCR clones was observed in blood after radiotherapy plus ipilimumab.

Enrolled patients, whose metastatic non-small-cell lung cancer was chemo-refractory, received focal radiation plus CTLA-4 blockade with ipilimumab. Assay: immunoSEQ multiplex PCR; the TCRdb copy retains only in-frame clones and omits some. The sample lists 20,000 to 30,000 clones, 70% to 75% occurring once. On this clone: What it binds is not known.

This CDR3 is 15 amino acids long. Deletions cut 4 bases from V and 3 bases from J, with 13 bases between. Germline CDR1 and CDR2: LNHDA and SQIVND (reference sequence). The rearrangement uses TRBV19 and TRBJ2-4; TRBD1 might be the D (5 bases). Material: peripheral blood, obtained from a patient treated with radiotherapy plus ipilimumab. This TCR came from a human donor with non-small cell lung cancer whose response to radiotherapy plus ipilimumab could not be evaluated. The CDR3 sequence is CASSRSRAVKNIQYF. DNA for the CDR3: TGTGCCAGTAGTAGGTCCAGGGCAGTCAAAAACATTCAGTACTTC.